A selection of T cell receptor beta chains follows, all from one sample in a study of blood T cell repertoires in COVID-19. Data came from immunoSEQ multiplex PCR; TCRdb stores just in-frame clones and leaves some out. The sample has roughly 250,000 clones, 75% to 90% seen once. Material for sequencing was PBMCs or T cells enriched from blood (not recorded which). The receptors derive from a woman aged 45-65 years who had recovered from COVID-19. Each CDR3 is given with its conserved first and last residue. A D gene is named only where the DNA matches it firmly. Clone size is shown for a subset of rows, as once, few, many or a class of expanded clone.

cdr3_nt | cdr3_aa | j_call | clone_size | d_call | v_call | cdr3_length
TGTGCCAGCAGTTTAGTCGGGGGATCCTATGGCTACACCTTC | CASSLVGGSYGYTF | TRBJ1-2 | NA | NA | TRBV28 | 14
TGTGCCAGCAGCGGGACAGGGTTTTCACCCCTCCACTTT | CASSGTGFSPLHF | TRBJ1-6 | NA | TRBD1 | TRBV2 | 13
TGTGCCACCGCATCGGACCTGGCCAGGGTCGGGGAGCTGTTTTTT | CATASDLARVGELFF | TRBJ2-2 | once | NA | TRBV24-1 | 15
TGCGCCAGCAGCTTGGGGCAGGGAGGCTATGGCTACACCTTC | CASSLGQGGYGYTF | TRBJ1-2 | NA | NA | TRBV5-1 | 14
TGTGCCAGCAGCTTGACCACAGCGAACACTGAAGCTTTCTTT | CASSLTTANTEAFF | TRBJ1-1 | NA | NA | TRBV5-6 | 14
TGTGCCACCAGTGCGGATAGCGGGAGTTCCAATGAGCAGTTCTTC | CATSADSGSSNEQFF | TRBJ2-1 | once | TRBD2 | TRBV24-1 | 15
TGCGCCAGCAGCCAGATTCCGGGACAAAGAAATTCACCCCTCCACTTT | CASSQIPGQRNSPLHF | TRBJ1-6 | NA | NA | TRBV5-1 | 16
TGTGCCAGCGGGCGGGGAGTCACTGAAGCTTTCTTT | CASGRGVTEAFF | TRBJ1-1 | NA | NA | TRBV2 | 12
TGTGCCAGCAGCCGAGACAGCTCTGGAAACACCATATATTTT | CASSRDSSGNTIYF | TRBJ1-3 | NA | NA | TRBV7-9 | 14
TGTGCCAGCAGCTTGCAAGGGACTTCTTCACCCCTCCACTTT | CASSLQGTSSPLHF | TRBJ1-6 | NA | NA | TRBV5-5 | 14
TGTGCCAGCAGTAACGACCCTTTATTACTAGCGGAGTACACAGATACGCAGTATTTT | CASSNDPLLLAEYTDTQYF | TRBJ2-3 | once | TRBD2 | TRBV6-2/TRBV6-3 | 19
TGTGCCAGCAGTTACGTACCGACAGGGCTGGGGGGCTACACCTTC | CASSYVPTGLGGYTF | TRBJ1-2 | NA | TRBD1 | TRBV6-5 | 15
TGTGCCAGCAGCTTCCAGGGGGCGCGGGAGACCCAGTACTTC | CASSFQGARETQYF | TRBJ2-5 | NA | TRBD1 | TRBV11-2 | 14
TGTGCCAGCAGCTGGGGAGGGACGAGTGGCTACACCTTC | CASSWGGTSGYTF | TRBJ1-2 | NA | NA | TRBV7-8 | 13
TGTGCCAGCCCCCTACAGGGGGGGAATCAGCCCCAGCATTTT | CASPLQGGNQPQHF | TRBJ1-5 | NA | TRBD1 | TRBV6-5 | 14
TGTGCCAGCGGCCAGGCCGACACTGAAGCTTTCTTT | CASGQADTEAFF | TRBJ1-1 | NA | NA | TRBV6-5 | 12
TGTGCCAGCAGCGTAGGCCCAGAGAACACTGAAGCTTTCTTT | CASSVGPENTEAFF | TRBJ1-1 | few | NA | TRBV9 | 14
TGTGCCAGCAGTAGACAGGGGGGCTTCTATGGCTACACCTTC | CASSRQGGFYGYTF | TRBJ1-2 | NA | TRBD1 | TRBV7-9 | 14
TGTGCCAGCAGCCCGCGGGACAGCTACACCATATATTTT | CASSPRDSYTIYF | TRBJ1-3 | NA | TRBD1 | TRBV7-9 | 13
TGTGCCAGCAGCCAAGATCGGACTAGCGGGAGTGAGACCCAGTACTTC | CASSQDRTSGSETQYF | TRBJ2-5 | NA | TRBD2 | TRBV4-2 | 16
TGTGCCAGCAGCTCGTTCGGGGGGCGAGATCAGCCCCAGCATTTT | CASSSFGGRDQPQHF | TRBJ1-5 | once | NA | TRBV11-2 | 15
TGTGCCAGCAGTTTTATAGCGGGAGCTGAGCAGTTCTTC | CASSFIAGAEQFF | TRBJ2-1 | NA | TRBD2 | TRBV2 | 13
TGTGCCAGCAGCTTATTGGACAGGGACAGAGATACGCAGTATTTT | CASSLLDRDRDTQYF | TRBJ2-3 | NA | TRBD1 | TRBV7-9 | 15
TGTGCCAGCAGCTTAGTCGTCGGAGGTAATGAAAAACTGTTTTTT | CASSLVVGGNEKLFF | TRBJ1-4 | few | NA | TRBV7-9 | 15
TGTGCCAGTAGACCCACGGACACCCCTGGGGAGACCCAGTACTTC | CASRPTDTPGETQYF | TRBJ2-5 | NA | NA | TRBV19 | 15
TGTGCCAGCAGCTTAGTGGGGACTGCTCCAGATACGCAGTATTTT | CASSLVGTAPDTQYF | TRBJ2-3 | NA | NA | TRBV7-2 | 15
TGTGCCAGCAGCGAGGGACTAGCGCGCGAGCAGTACTTC | CASSEGLAREQYF | TRBJ2-7 | NA | TRBD2 | TRBV9 | 13
TGCAGCGTGCGAACCGGGACAGGATCCACCGGGGAGCTGTTTTTT | CSVRTGTGSTGELFF | TRBJ2-2 | NA | TRBD1 | TRBV29-1 | 15
TGTGCCAGTAGCACCGACAGGTACAATGAGCAGTTCTTC | CASSTDRYNEQFF | TRBJ2-1 | NA | NA | TRBV19 | 13
TGTGCCAGCAGGCCCGGGACAGGGAGAGATGAAAAACTGTTTTTT | CASRPGTGRDEKLFF | TRBJ1-4 | NA | TRBD1 | TRBV27 | 15
TGTGCCAGCAGCTTCAGTGACACTGAAGCTTTCTTT | CASSFSDTEAFF | TRBJ1-1 | NA | NA | TRBV7-9 | 12
TGTGCCACCAGTGATTCGTACTCCGGGACAGGGCGTTTCTTC | CATSDSYSGTGRFF | TRBJ2-1 | NA | TRBD1 | TRBV24-1 | 14
TGTGCCAGCAGTTCAGGGACAGGGCTCTACGAGCAGTACTTC | CASSSGTGLYEQYF | TRBJ2-7 | NA | TRBD1 | TRBV27 | 14
TGTGCCAGCAGTTCCGACGGGTCCTACGAGCAGTACTTC | CASSSDGSYEQYF | TRBJ2-7 | NA | NA | TRBV27 | 13
TGTGCCAGCAGTTCTGACAGGGGGCCCACAGATACGCAGTATTTT | CASSSDRGPTDTQYF | TRBJ2-3 | NA | TRBD1 | TRBV28 | 15
TGTGCCAGCTCACCACTTCGCAGCCAAGAGACCCAGTACTTC | CASSPLRSQETQYF | TRBJ2-5 | once | NA | TRBV18 | 14
TGTGCCAGCAGCCAAGAAATAAGATCGACAGCTAATTCACCCCTCCACTTT | CASSQEIRSTANSPLHF | TRBJ1-6 | NA | NA | TRBV3-1/TRBV3-2 | 17
TGTGCCAGCAGTGAAGGGACAGGGGGCCTAAACACTGAAGCTTTCTTT | CASSEGTGGLNTEAFF | TRBJ1-1 | NA | TRBD1 | TRBV6-1 | 16
TGTGCCAGCAGCCTGCGACTAGGGGACACAGATACGCAGTATTTT | CASSLRLGDTDTQYF | TRBJ2-3 | NA | NA | TRBV7-6 | 15